The source of this TCR beta chain is a study of cytomegalovirus exposure and HLA in healthy donors. PCR used 60 Vbeta primers and 13 Jbeta primers. Sequencing was performed with immunoSEQ multiplex PCR; in TCRdb, only in-frame clones are kept and a portion is missing. Among some 190,000 clones listed, roughly 77% were seen once. The CDR3 has 13 residues. J gave up 6 bases and V 5 bases, and 1 base lay outside the gene matches. Germline V gene data show CDR1 as ENHRY and CDR2 as SYGVKD. V gene TRBV10-3 combines with J gene TRBJ2-1, with TRBD2 matching 10 bases. The sequenced material came from PBMCs. The sequence derives from a young man in good health and CMV-seropositive. The CDR3 here is CAISLAGGNEQFF. Here the CDR3 DNA reads TGTGCCATCAGTTTAGCGGGAGGCAATGAGCAGTTCTTC.